This record covers a single T cell receptor beta chain. The data derive from a study of blood T cell repertoires in COVID-19. This CDR3 contains 15 residues. The ends lost 5 bases at V and 6 bases at J; junction bases unmatched: 8. Per germline, CDR1 SNHLY and CDR2 FYNNEI. Method: immunoSEQ multiplex PCR; TCRdb's copy keeps in-frame clones and lacks some. In the table there are around 81,000 clones, 85% to 90% of which are singletons. The chain has TRBV2 and TRBJ1-4, with TRBD1 matching over 8 bases. Sequenced: peripheral blood. This clonotype was sampled from a woman of 80 years or more with acute or convalescent COVID-19. This chain's CDR3 is CASSWQGARDEKLFF. The DNA for the CDR3 is TGTGCCAGCAGTTGGCAGGGGGCGCGTGATGAAAAACTGTTTTTT.